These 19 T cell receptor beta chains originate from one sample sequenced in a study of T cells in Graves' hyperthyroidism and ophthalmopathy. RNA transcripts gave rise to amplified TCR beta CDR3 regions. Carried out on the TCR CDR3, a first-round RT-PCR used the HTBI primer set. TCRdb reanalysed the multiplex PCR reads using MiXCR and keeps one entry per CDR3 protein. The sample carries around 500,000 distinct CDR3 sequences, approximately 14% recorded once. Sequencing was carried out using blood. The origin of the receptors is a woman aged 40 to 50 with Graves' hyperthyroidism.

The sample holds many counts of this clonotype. The CDR3 protein is CASSTAYEQYF. Here the CDR3 DNA reads TGTGCCAGCAGCACTGCTTACGAGCAGTACTTC. This rearrangement joins TRBV7-9 to TRBJ2-7, with D hard to call. The CDR3 loop spans 11 amino acids. The germline V gene encodes CDR1 SEHNR and CDR2 FQNEAQ (reference sequence). The V end was cut by 5 bases, the J end by 4 bases, with 6 bases between.

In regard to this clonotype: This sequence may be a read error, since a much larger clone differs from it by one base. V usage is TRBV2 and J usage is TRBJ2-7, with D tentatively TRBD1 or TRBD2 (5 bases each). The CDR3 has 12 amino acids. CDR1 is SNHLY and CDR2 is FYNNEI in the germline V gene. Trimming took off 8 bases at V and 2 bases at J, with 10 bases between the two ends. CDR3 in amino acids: CASVRDPYEQYF. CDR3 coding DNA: TGTGCCAGCGTTAGGGACCCCTACGAGCAGTACTTC.

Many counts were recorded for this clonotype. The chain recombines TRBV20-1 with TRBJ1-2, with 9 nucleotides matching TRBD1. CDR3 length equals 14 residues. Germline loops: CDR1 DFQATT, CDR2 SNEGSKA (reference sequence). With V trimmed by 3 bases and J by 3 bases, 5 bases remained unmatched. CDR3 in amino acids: CSASPTGGHYGYTF. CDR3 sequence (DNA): TGCAGTGCTAGCCCGACAGGGGGTCACTATGGCTACACCTTC.

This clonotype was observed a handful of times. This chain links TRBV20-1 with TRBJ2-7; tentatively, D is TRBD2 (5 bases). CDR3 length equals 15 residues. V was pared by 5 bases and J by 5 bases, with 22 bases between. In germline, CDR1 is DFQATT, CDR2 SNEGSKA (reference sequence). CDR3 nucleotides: TGCAGTGCTGTTCCACTAGTAAGTGGGTCGAACGAGCAGTACTTC. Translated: CSAVPLVSGSNEQYF.

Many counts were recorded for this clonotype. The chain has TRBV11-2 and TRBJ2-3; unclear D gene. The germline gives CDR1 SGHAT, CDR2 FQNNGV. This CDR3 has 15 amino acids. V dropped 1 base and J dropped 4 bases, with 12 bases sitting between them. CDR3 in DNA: TGTGCCAGCAGCTTAGGGCAAACAGTAGCAGATACGCAGTATTTT. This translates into CASSLGQTVADTQYF.

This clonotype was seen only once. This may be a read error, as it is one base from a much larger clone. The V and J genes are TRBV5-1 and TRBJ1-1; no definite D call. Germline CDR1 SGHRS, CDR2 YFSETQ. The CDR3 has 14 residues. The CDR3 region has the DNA TGCGCCAGCAGCTGGACTCAGTGGAACGCTGAAGCTTTCTTT. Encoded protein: CASSWTQWNAEAFF.

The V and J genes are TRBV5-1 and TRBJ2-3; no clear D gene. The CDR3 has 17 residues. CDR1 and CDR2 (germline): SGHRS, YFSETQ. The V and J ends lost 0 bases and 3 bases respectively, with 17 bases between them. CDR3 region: CASSLAQGKQGTDTQYF. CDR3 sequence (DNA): TGCGCCAGCAGCTTGGCCCAAGGGAAACAAGGGACAGATACGCAGTATTTT. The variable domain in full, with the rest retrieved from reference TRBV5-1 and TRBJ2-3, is KAGVTQTPRYLIKTRGQQVTLSCSPISGHRSVSWYQQTPGQGLQFLFEYFSETQRNKGNFPGRFSGRQFSNSRSEMNVSTLELGDSALYLCASSLAQGKQGTDTQYFGPGTRLTVL.

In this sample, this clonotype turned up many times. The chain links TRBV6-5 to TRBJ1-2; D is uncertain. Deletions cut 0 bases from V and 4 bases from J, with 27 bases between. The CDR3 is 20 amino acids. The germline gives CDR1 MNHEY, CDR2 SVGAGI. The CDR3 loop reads CASSYSRSRATKESGYGYTF. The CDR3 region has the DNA TGTGCCAGCAGTTACTCTCGGAGCCGGGCCACGAAAGAGTCTGGCTATGGCTACACCTTC.

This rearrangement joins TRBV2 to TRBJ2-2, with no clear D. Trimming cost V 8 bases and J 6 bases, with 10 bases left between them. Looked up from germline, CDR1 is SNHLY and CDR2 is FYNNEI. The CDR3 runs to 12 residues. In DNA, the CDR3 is TGTGCCAGCCTAGGTGCCGCCGGGGAGCTGTTTTTT. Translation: CASLGAAGELFF.

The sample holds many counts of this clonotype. The CDR3 here is CASSPSGSNTGELFF. DNA for the CDR3: TGTGCCAGCAGCCCCTCCGGATCGAACACCGGGGAGCTGTTTTTT. V and J are TRBV3-1 and TRBJ2-2; D is undetermined. CDR3 length: 15 residues. V lost 4 bases and J 0 bases, leaving 9 bases between the germline ends. Germline lookup yields CDR1 LGHDT and CDR2 YNNKEL (reference sequence).

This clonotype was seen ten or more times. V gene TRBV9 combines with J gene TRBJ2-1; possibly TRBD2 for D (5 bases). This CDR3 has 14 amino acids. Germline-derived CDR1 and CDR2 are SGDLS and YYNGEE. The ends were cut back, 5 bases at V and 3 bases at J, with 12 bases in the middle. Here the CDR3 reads CASSTTGVYNEQFF. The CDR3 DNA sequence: TGTGCCAGCAGTACAACCGGGGTCTACAATGAGCAGTTCTTC.

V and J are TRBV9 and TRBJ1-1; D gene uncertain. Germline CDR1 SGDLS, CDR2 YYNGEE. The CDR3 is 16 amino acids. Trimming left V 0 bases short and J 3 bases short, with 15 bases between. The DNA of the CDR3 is TGTGCCAGCAGCGTAGAACCTTACTTGACGGACACTGAAGCTTTCTTT. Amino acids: CASSVEPYLTDTEAFF. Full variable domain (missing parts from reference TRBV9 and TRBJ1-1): DSGVTQTPKHLITATGQRVTLRCSPRSGDLSVYWYQQSLDQGLQFLIQYYNGEERAKGNILERFSAQQFPDLHSELNLSSLELGDSALYFCASSVEPYLTDTEAFFGQGTRLTVV.

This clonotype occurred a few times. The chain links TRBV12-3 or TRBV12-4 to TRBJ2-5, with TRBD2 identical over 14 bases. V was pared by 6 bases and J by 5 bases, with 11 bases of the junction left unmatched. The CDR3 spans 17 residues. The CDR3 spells CASSHSSWTSGGETQYF. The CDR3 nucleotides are TGTGCCAGCAGCCACTCTTCATGGACTAGCGGGGGGGAGACCCAGTACTTC.

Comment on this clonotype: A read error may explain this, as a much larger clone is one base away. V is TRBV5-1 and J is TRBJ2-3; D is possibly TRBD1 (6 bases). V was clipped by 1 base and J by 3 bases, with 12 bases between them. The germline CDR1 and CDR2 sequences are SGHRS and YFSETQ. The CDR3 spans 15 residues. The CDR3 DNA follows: TGCGCCAGCAGCTTGATTAACAGGGCAACAGATACGCAGTATTTT. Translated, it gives CASSLINRATDTQYF.

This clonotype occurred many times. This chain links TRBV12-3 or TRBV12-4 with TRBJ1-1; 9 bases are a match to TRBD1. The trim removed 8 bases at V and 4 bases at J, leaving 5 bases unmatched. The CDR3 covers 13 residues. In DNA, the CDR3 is TGTGCCAGCCGCAAGACAGGGGGCACTGAAGCTTTCTTT. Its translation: CASRKTGGTEAFF.

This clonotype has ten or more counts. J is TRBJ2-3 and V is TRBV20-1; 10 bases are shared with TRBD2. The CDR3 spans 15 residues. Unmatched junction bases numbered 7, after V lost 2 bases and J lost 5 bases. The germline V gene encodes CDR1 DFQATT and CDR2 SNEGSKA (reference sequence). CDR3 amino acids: CSARSLAGDGDTQYF. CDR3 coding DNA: TGCAGTGCTAGATCTCTAGCGGGAGACGGAGATACGCAGTATTTT.

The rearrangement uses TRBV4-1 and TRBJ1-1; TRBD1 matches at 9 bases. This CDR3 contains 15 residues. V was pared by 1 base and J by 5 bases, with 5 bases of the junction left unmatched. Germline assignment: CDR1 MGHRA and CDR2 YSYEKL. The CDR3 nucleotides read TGCGCCAGCAGCCAAGTCGGACAGGGGCGGACTGAAGCTTTCTTT. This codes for CASSQVGQGRTEAFF.

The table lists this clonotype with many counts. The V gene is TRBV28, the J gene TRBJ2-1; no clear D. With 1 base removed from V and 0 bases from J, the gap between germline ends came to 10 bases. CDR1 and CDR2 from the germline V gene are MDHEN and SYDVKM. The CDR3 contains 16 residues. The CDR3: CASSLFERSSYNEQFF. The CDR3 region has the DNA TGTGCCAGCAGTTTATTCGAACGGAGCTCCTACAATGAGCAGTTCTTC. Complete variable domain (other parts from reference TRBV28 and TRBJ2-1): DVKVTQSSRYLVKRTGEKVFLECVQDMDHENMFWYRQDPGLGLRLIYFSYDVKMKEKGDIPEGYSVSREKKERFSLILESASTNQTSMYLCASSLFERSSYNEQFFGPGTRLTVL.

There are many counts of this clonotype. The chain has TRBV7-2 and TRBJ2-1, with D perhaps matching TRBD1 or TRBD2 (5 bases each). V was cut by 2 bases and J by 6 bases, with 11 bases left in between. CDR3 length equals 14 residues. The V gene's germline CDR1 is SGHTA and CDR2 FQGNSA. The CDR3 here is CASSLKTGPNEQFF. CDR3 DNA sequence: TGTGCCAGCAGCTTAAAAACGGGACCCAATGAGCAGTTCTTC. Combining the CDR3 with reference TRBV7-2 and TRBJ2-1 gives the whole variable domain GAGVSQSPSNKVTEKGKDVELRCDPISGHTALYWYRQSLGQGLEFLIYFQGNSAPDKSGLPSDRFSAERTGGSVSTLTIQRTQQEDSAVYLCASSLKTGPNEQFFGPGTRLTVL.